The 9 T cell receptor beta chains below all came from one sample that was sequenced in a study of cytomegalovirus exposure and HLA in healthy donors. Researchers ran the PCR with 60 Vbeta and 13 Jbeta primers. Sequencing used immunoSEQ multiplex PCR; TCRdb keeps in-frame clones, though not all of them. The sample shows some 170,000 clones, about 69% of them seen only once. The sequenced sample consisted of PBMCs. The receptors stem from a male donor in good health and CMV-seronegative.

The chain has TRBV5-1 and TRBJ1-5; 9 bases map to TRBD1. The V gene end was trimmed by 4 bases and the J gene end by 7 bases; junction bases not matched to a gene: 3. This CDR3 has 13 residues. The germline V gene encodes CDR1 SGHRS and CDR2 YFSETQ. CDR3 amino acids: CASSRQGDQPQHF. The CDR3, as DNA: TGCGCCAGCAGCAGACAGGGGGACCAGCCCCAGCATTTT.

This clone was seen once. The sample carries other DNA sequences with the same CDR3. The chain employs TRBV5-1 and TRBJ1-1; D is possibly TRBD1 (5 bases). V was cut by 0 bases and J by 0 bases, with 6 bases left in between. In germline, CDR1 is SGHRS, CDR2 YFSETQ. This CDR3 is 14 amino acids long. The CDR3 here is CASSLDRLNTEAFF. In DNA, the CDR3 is TGCGCCAGCAGCTTGGACAGGCTGAACACTGAAGCTTTCTTT.

This clone appeared a single time. The chain joins TRBV15 to TRBJ1-6; TRBD1 is a possible D gene (6 bases). The germline V gene encodes CDR1 LNHNV and CDR2 YYDKDF (reference sequence). The CDR3 length is 16 residues. The V end was cut by 0 bases, the J end by 7 bases, with 13 bases between. The CDR3 coding sequence is TGTGCCACCAGCAGAGAGGTATCGGGGGGCAATTCACCCCTCCACTTT. The encoded protein is CATSREVSGGNSPLHF.

The chain uses TRBV19 and TRBJ1-4; no definite D call. The germline CDR1 and CDR2 sequences are LNHDA and SQIVND (reference sequence). The V and J ends lost 6 bases and 8 bases respectively, with 10 bases between them. The CDR3 covers 12 residues. The CDR3 reads CASSSLREKLFF. In DNA, the CDR3 is TGTGCCAGTAGCTCCCTCAGGGAAAAACTGTTTTTT.

The rearrangement uses TRBV6-5 and TRBJ2-1; 11 nucleotides line up with TRBD2. The germline gives CDR1 MNHEY, CDR2 SVGAGI. After removal of 4 bases from V and 6 bases from J, the junction contained 8 bases not matched to a gene. The CDR3 runs 16 residues. The CDR3 loop is CASSSSGTSGFNEQFF. DNA for the CDR3: TGTGCCAGCAGTTCCTCCGGGACTAGCGGCTTCAATGAGCAGTTCTTC.

The genes are TRBV28 and TRBJ1-2, with 8 bases that match TRBD1. Per germline, CDR1 MDHEN and CDR2 SYDVKM. J lost 1 base, V lost 3 bases, and 7 bases had no gene match. The CDR3 length is 16 residues. The CDR3 sequence: CASSFSRGRGNYGYTF. The CDR3 DNA reads TGTGCCAGCAGTTTTTCCAGGGGGCGAGGTAACTATGGCTACACCTTC.

This clone showed up just once. This sequence joins TRBV10-3 and TRBJ2-1, with unresolved D. Trimming removed 0 bases from V and 6 bases from J, with 9 bases in between. CDR3 length: 14 residues. The germline V gene has CDR1 ENHRY and CDR2 SYGVKD. The CDR3 here is CAISESAGFNEQFF. Written as DNA, the CDR3 is TGTGCCATCAGTGAGTCGGCAGGCTTCAATGAGCAGTTCTTC.

The CDR3 DNA follows: TGTGCCAGCAGCTCAAAAACTCCCACTAGCGGGAGGGGTAATGATGAGCAGTTCTTC. It specifies CASSSKTPTSGRGNDEQFF. The chain has TRBV9 and TRBJ2-1, with 13 bases that match TRBD2. This CDR3 is 19 amino acids long. Germline lookup yields CDR1 SGDLS and CDR2 YYNGEE. Unmatched junction bases numbered 18, after V lost 4 bases and J lost 8 bases.

This clone has just a few counts. This sequence joins TRBV4-3 and TRBJ1-5; D is ambiguous. The CDR3 has 15 residues. The V end was cut by 0 bases, the J end by 4 bases, with 10 bases between. Germline CDR1 LGHNA, CDR2 YSLEER. The CDR3 DNA is TGCGCCAGCAGCCAAGAACGGTCTCCTAATCAGCCCCAGCATTTT. Translation: CASSQERSPNQPQHF.